Below, 13 T cell receptor beta chains from the same sample are listed, as sequenced in a study of cytomegalovirus exposure and HLA in healthy donors. Primers included in the PCR were 60 Vbeta and 13 Jbeta primers. Assay used: immunoSEQ multiplex PCR; TCRdb lists only in-frame clones, some missing. The profile shows tens of thousands of clones, 78% of them singletons. Sequenced material: PBMCs. The receptors stem from a man aged 40-49 years in good health and CMV-seronegative.

The chain recombines TRBV11-2 with TRBJ1-5; a weak D match, TRBD1 (6 bases). CDR1 is SGHAT, CDR2 FQNNGV, per germline. V was pared by 1 base and J by 6 bases, with 16 bases between. The CDR3 totals 16 residues. Written as DNA, the CDR3 is TGTGCCAGCAGCTTAGGGGTCAGGGGAGAAGGTCAGCCCCAGCATTTT. Amino acid sequence: CASSLGVRGEGQPQHF.

This sequence joins TRBV6-5 and TRBJ1-2, with D tentatively TRBD1 (6 bases). CDR3 size: 14 residues. V was trimmed by 2 bases and J by 6 bases, leaving 13 bases between them. Germline CDR1 and CDR2: MNHEY and SVGAGI. CDR3 nucleotides: TGTGCCAGCAGTTACGGCAGGGGAGCCGATGGCTACACCTTC. Translation gives CASSYGRGADGYTF.

A single count supports this clone. The chain has TRBV5-4 and TRBJ2-5, with D possibly being TRBD2 (6 bases). CDR3 length: 13 residues. Germline lookup yields CDR1 SGHNT and CDR2 YYREEE (reference sequence). V gave up 4 bases and J gave up 5 bases, with 12 bases separating them. The CDR3 protein is CASSLEGGETQYF. Written as DNA, the CDR3 is TGTGCCAGCAGCCTCGAAGGAGGGGAGACCCAGTACTTC.

As regards this clone: Other DNA sequences from this sample encode an identical CDR3 as well. The V and J genes are TRBV6-5 and TRBJ2-2; 7 bases align to TRBD1. The CDR3 has 14 amino acids. Per the germline V gene, CDR1 is MNHEY and CDR2 is SVGAGI. V dropped 6 bases and J dropped 5; count of bases not matched to a gene: 6. The CDR3 loop reads CASRRDRETGELFF. The CDR3 DNA sequence: TGTGCCAGCAGGCGCGACAGGGAAACCGGGGAGCTGTTTTTT.

The chain joins TRBV5-1 to TRBJ2-7; 9 nucleotides match TRBD1. V shed 6 bases and J 1 base; nucleotides not matched to a gene: 11. There are 16 residues in the CDR3. CDR1 and CDR2 (germline): SGHRS, YFSETQ. CDR3 sequence reads: CASNPEGQGKSYEQYF. The CDR3 coding sequence is TGCGCCAGCAATCCCGAAGGACAGGGGAAGTCCTACGAGCAGTACTTC. Looking up the rest from reference TRBV5-1 and TRBJ2-7 gives the full variable domain: KAGVTQTPRYLIKTRGQQVTLSCSPISGHRSVSWYQQTPGQGLQFLFEYFSETQRNKGNFPGRFSGRQFSNSRSEMNVSTLELGDSALYLCASNPEGQGKSYEQYFGPGTRLTVT.

The J gene is TRBJ2-7, the V gene TRBV7-9, with D possibly matching TRBD1 (6 bases). CDR3 length equals 14 residues. V lost 4 bases, J lost 1 base, and 11 bases lay in between. In germline, CDR1 is SEHNR, CDR2 FQNEAQ (reference sequence). The CDR3 is CASSSSGQSYEQYF. Here the CDR3 DNA reads TGTGCCAGCAGCTCCTCTGGACAGTCCTACGAGCAGTACTTC. Full variable domain (rest looked up from reference TRBV7-9 and TRBJ2-7): DTGVSQNPRHKITKRGQNVTFRCDPISEHNRLYWYRQTLGQGPEFLTYFQNEAQLEKSRLLSDRFSAERPKGSFSTLEIQRTEQGDSAMYLCASSSSGQSYEQYFGPGTRLTVT.

The chain is built from TRBV19 and TRBJ2-1; 7 bases line up with TRBD2. Trimming removed 6 bases from V and 3 bases from J; junction bases left unmatched: 17. The germline V gene has CDR1 LNHDA and CDR2 SQIVND (reference sequence). The CDR3 contains 18 residues. The CDR3 loop reads CASSPGWGAGTHYNEQFF. In DNA form, the CDR3 reads TGTGCCAGTAGCCCGGGGTGGGGAGCGGGGACGCACTACAATGAGCAGTTCTTC.

The J gene is TRBJ2-7, the V gene TRBV7-6; D gene uncertain. There are 16 residues in the CDR3. The ends were cut back, 0 bases at V and 6 bases at J, with 18 bases in the middle. Per the germline V gene, CDR1 is SGHVS and CDR2 is FNYEAQ. CDR3 loop: CASSLAVPTLTSEQYF. Here the CDR3 DNA reads TGTGCCAGCAGCTTAGCGGTGCCCACATTGACATCCGAGCAGTACTTC.

This chain connects TRBV10-1 to TRBJ2-1, with TRBD2 identical over 8 bases. Germline V gene sequence: CDR1 WNHNN, CDR2 SYGVQD (reference sequence). The CDR3 runs to 15 residues. V lost 3 bases and J lost 7; bases outside the gene matches: 8. Here the CDR3 reads CASSDPGLAGNEQFF. CDR3 bases: TGCGCCAGCAGTGATCCCGGATTAGCGGGGAATGAGCAGTTCTTC.

Note on this clone: The DNA is omitted, as the CDR3 cannot be located on it reliably, and the CDR3 follows TCRdb's listing. The chain couples TRBV28 to TRBJ2-4; the DNA was not compared with TRBD1, the D call given in the table. Germline assignment: CDR1 MDHEN and CDR2 SYDVKM. The length of the CDR3 is 16 amino acids, counting both ends. The CDR3 reads CASSSSTGWTNNIQYF.

The V call is TRBV6-5, the J call TRBJ1-6; weak D call: TRBD1 (5 bases). Germline V gene data show CDR1 as MNHEY and CDR2 as SVGAGI. The CDR3 extends over 16 amino acids. Deletions cut 2 bases from V and 4 bases from J, with 12 bases between. The CDR3 protein is CASSYAAEGYNSPLHF. The CDR3 bases are TGTGCCAGCAGTTACGCGGCGGAGGGGTATAATTCACCCCTCCACTTT.

CDR3 loop: CASSVGSGFEGFNQPQHF. The CDR3 DNA sequence: TGTGCCAGCAGCGTAGGGTCTGGTTTTGAGGGATTTAATCAGCCCCAGCATTTT. The chain employs TRBV9 and TRBJ1-5; D gene unclear. Between the trimmed V and J ends, which lost 0 bases and 4 bases, there was a span of 20 bases. The germline V gene encodes CDR1 SGDLS and CDR2 YYNGEE. The CDR3 has 18 residues.

The chain joins TRBV5-1 to TRBJ2-1; D unresolved. Germline CDR1 reads SGHRS; CDR2 reads YFSETQ. The CDR3 contains 15 residues. Trimming removed 5 bases at V and 2 bases at J, with 14 bases between. The CDR3 DNA reads TGCGCCAGCAGGGCCCTTCCCACAACCTACAATGAGCAGTTCTTC. It translates to CASRALPTTYNEQFF. The variable domain in full, completed from reference TRBV5-1 and TRBJ2-1, reads KAGVTQTPRYLIKTRGQQVTLSCSPISGHRSVSWYQQTPGQGLQFLFEYFSETQRNKGNFPGRFSGRQFSNSRSEMNVSTLELGDSALYLCASRALPTTYNEQFFGPGTRLTVL.